The clone carrying this T cell receptor (beta chain) was detected many times. These data come from a study of T-cell reconstitution after alpha-beta-depleted transplantation in children. Molecular barcoding with unique molecular identifiers was used for the TCRbeta library. MiXCR was run by TCRdb on the PCR reads, yielding one entry per CDR3 protein. Of roughly 590,000 distinct CDR3 sequences listed, over 15% are singletons. The germline V gene has CDR1 SGHRS and CDR2 YFSETQ. The CDR3 loop spans 14 amino acids. Trimming pared 4 bases from V and 2 bases from J, leaving 11 bases between. The sample consisted of PBMCs from the stem cell graft donor, taken from the stem cell graft. The J gene is TRBJ2-3, the V gene TRBV5-1, with D maybe TRBD1 (5 bases). The clonotype comes from a human donor who donated a stem cell graft to a child with acute myeloid leukemia. The CDR3, as DNA: TGCGCCAGCAGCCCAGGGCAGTACACAGATACGCAGTATTTT. This codes for CASSPGQYTDTQYF.